This T cell receptor (beta chain) was identified in a study of OX40 agonist ivuxolimab in advanced cancers. Sequencing was performed with immunoSEQ multiplex PCR; in TCRdb, only in-frame clones are kept and a portion is missing. Of over 150,000 clones in the sample, around 94% are singletons; the top ten hold under 0.4%. The CDR3 is 15 residues long. The V gene's germline CDR1 is SNHLY and CDR2 FYNNEI. V was trimmed by 7 bases and J by 6 bases, leaving 21 bases between them. The specimen was CD4+ or CD8+ T cells sorted from blood, collected in a trial of the OX40 agonist ivuxolimab. J is TRBJ1-2 and V is TRBV2; D may be TRBD1 (5 bases). The sequence derives from an adult with an advanced solid tumor such as melanoma, head and neck, liver or kidney cancer. The CDR3: CASTPNQDTPDGYTF. In DNA form, the CDR3 reads TGTGCCAGCACCCCTAACCAGGACACGCCGGATGGCTACACCTTC.